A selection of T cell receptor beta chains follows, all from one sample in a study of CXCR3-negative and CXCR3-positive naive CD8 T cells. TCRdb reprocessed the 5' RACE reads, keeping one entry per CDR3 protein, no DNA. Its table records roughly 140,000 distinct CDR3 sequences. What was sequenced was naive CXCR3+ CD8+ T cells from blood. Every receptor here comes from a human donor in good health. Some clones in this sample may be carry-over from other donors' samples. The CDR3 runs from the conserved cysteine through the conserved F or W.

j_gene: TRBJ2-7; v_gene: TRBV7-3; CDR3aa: CASSLTSRSEQYF
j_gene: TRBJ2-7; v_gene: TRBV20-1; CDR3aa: CSAPKGWGQGAYEQYF
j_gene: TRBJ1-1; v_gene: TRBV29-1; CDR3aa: CSEYRGTEAFF
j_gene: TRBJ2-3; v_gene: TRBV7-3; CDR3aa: CASSLTVGTDTQYF
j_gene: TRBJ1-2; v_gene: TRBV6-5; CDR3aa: CASSYSTWGLDGYTF
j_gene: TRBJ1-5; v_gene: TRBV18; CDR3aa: CASSPRETGTIGNQPQHF
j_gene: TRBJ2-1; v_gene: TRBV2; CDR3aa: CASSLTGFSYNEQFF
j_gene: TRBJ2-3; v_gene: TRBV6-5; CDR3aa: CASSTQGAGITDTQYF
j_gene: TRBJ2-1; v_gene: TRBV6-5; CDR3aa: CASNPKPGLGSYNEQFF
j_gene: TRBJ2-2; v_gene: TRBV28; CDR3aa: CASSPRLAGALFNTGELFF
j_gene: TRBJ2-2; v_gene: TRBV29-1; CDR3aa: CSVYQGNAGELFF
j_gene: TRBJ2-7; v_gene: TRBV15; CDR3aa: CATSRDVPGTVPYEQYF
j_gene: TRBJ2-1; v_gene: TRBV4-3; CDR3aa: CASSHIAGGTYNEQFF
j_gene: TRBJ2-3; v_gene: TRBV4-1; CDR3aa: CASSQETLLGSDTQYF
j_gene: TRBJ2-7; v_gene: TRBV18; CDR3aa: CASTWDPAYEQYF
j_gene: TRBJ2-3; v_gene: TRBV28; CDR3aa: CASSEGGGTDTQYF
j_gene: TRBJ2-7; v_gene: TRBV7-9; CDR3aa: CASSLGTGVLYEQYF
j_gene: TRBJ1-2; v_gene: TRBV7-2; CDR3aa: CASSPEGQVLNYGYTF
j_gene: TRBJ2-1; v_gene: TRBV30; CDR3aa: CAWSPSGGYYNEQFF
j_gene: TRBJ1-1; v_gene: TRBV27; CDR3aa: CASSLYSGTVNTEAFF
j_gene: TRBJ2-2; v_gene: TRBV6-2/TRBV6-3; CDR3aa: CASGPDRQDTGELFF
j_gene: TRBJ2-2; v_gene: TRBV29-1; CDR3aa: CSVEIDYRGELFF
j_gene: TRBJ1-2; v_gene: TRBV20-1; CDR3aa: CSAVDREEGYDYGYTF
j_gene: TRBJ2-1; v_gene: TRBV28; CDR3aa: CASSLLESSYNEQFF
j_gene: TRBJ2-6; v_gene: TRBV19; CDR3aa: CSSSVGSSGANVLTF
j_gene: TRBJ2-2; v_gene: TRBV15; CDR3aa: CATSRVPWQSNTGELFF
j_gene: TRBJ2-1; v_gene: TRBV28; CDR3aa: CASSRGPALAGVLTYNEQFF
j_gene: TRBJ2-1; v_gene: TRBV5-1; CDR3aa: CASSLEQFSYNEQFF
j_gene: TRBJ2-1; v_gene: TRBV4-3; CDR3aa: CASSQDGNRYNEQFF
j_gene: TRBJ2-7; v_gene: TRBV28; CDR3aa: CASSVKFVRQDYEQYF
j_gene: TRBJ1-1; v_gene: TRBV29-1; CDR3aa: CSVNTGMNTEAFF
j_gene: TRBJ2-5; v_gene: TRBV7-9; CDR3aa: CASSLALGRVIETQYF
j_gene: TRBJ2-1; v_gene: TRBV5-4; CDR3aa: CASSTGLEIINNEQFF
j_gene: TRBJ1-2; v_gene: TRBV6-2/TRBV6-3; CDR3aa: CASSYLGGLNYGYTF
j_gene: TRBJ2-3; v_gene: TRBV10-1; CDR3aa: CASSEEAGIFTDTQYF
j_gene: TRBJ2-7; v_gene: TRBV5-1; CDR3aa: CASSSGTNSYEQYF
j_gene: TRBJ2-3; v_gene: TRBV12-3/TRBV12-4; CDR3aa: CASGVFFIDTQYF
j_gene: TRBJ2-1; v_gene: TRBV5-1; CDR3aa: CASSFRNNEQFF
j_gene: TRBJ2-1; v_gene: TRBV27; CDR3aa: CASSPLESSYNEQFF
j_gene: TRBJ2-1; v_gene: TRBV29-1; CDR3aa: CSVESSDGPYNEQFF
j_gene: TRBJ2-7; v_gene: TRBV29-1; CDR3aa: CSVSGGTSGEQYF
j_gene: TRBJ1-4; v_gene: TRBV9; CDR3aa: CASSPSGATNEKLFF
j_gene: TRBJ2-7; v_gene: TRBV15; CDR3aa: CATSRGAEGGFTEQYF
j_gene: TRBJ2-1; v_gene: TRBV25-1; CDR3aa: CASGGTSGSNEQFF
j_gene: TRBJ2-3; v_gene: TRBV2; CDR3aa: CASRVLGASIGESTDTQYF
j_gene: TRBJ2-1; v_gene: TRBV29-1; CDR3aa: CSVEGLGGEQFF
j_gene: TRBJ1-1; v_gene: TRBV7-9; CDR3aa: CASRAGQPNTEAFF
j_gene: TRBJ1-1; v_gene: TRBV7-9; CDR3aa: CASSSRDRVATEAFF
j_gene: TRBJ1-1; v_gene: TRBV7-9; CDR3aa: CASSLGQRGTEAFF
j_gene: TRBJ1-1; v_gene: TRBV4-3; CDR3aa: CASSQDRQQNTEAFF
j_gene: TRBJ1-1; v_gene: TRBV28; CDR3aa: CASTKGGMDTEAFF